This entry lists 30 T cell receptor beta chains sequenced from one sample in a study of T-cell reconstitution after alpha-beta-depleted transplantation in children. Unique molecular identifiers were incorporated during preparation of the TCRbeta library. TCRdb reprocessed the PCR reads with MiXCR, giving one entry per CDR3 protein. This sample has 120,000 or so distinct CDR3 sequences; 9% to 12% occur once, and the top ten carry 8%. The sequencing here drew on PBMCs from the stem cell graft donor, taken from the stem cell graft. Receptor source: a human donor who donated a stem cell graft to a child with acute lymphoblastic leukemia.

This clonotype was recorded at least ten times. The chain joins TRBV27 to TRBJ1-1, with 7 nucleotides matching TRBD1. From germline, CDR1 is MNHEY and CDR2 SMNVEV (reference sequence). This CDR3 is 11 amino acids long. The V and J ends lost 4 bases and 7 bases, in that order; junction bases with no gene match: 0. CDR3 nucleotide sequence: TGTGCCAGCAGTTACAGGGGTGAAGCTTTCTTT. It encodes CASSYRGEAFF.

The sample holds many counts of this clonotype. The chain uses TRBV2 and TRBJ1-2; D is unresolved. Germline loops: CDR1 SNHLY, CDR2 FYNNEI. With 0 bases removed from V and 4 bases from J, the gap between germline ends came to 9 bases. The CDR3 covers 14 residues. CDR3 DNA: TGTGCCAGCAGTGAAGCCGTGGGGAGCTATGGCTACACCTTC. As protein: CASSEAVGSYGYTF.

At least ten counts were recorded for this clonotype. This chain joins TRBV25-1 and TRBJ2-7, with TRBD1 as a possible D gene (5 bases). The CDR3 is 15 residues long. Looked up from germline, CDR1 is MGHDK and CDR2 is SYGVNS. V was cut by 6 bases and J by 2 bases, with 17 bases left in between. CDR3 residues: CASSLLGAGTYEQYF. In nucleotides, the CDR3 is TGTGCCAGCAGCCTCCTAGGGGCAGGGACCTACGAGCAGTACTTC.

This clonotype has a count of ten or more. The chain is built from TRBV20-1 and TRBJ1-2, with D unresolved. Trimming pared 5 bases from V and 4 bases from J, leaving 14 bases between. The CDR3 loop spans 13 amino acids. Germline V gives CDR1 DFQATT, CDR2 SNEGSKA (reference sequence). CDR3 bases: TGCAGTGCTCCCCGGGGTGCCGGCTATGGCTACACCTTC. Translated: CSAPRGAGYGYTF.

This clonotype was counted many times. The chain carries TRBV3-1 and TRBJ2-7, with D unresolved. V was pared by 1 base and J by 6 bases, with 7 bases between. The germline V gene encodes CDR1 LGHDT and CDR2 YNNKEL (reference sequence). The CDR3 is 12 amino acids. CDR3 residues: CASSQGLSEQYF. The CDR3, as DNA: TGTGCCAGCAGCCAAGGGCTGAGCGAGCAGTACTTC.

This clonotype appeared many times. The chain carries TRBV10-3 and TRBJ2-5; 9 bases map to TRBD2. Germline CDR1 and CDR2: ENHRY and SYGVKD. V dropped 3 bases and J dropped 5; count of bases not matched to a gene: 10. The CDR3 consists of 16 residues. The CDR3 coding sequence is TGTGCCATCAGTGACCCTGATAGCGGGAGCCGGGAGACCCAGTACTTC. Its protein is CAISDPDSGSRETQYF.

This clonotype was counted ten times or more. The gene calls are TRBV9 and TRBJ1-4; D is possibly TRBD1 (5 bases). From germline, CDR1 is SGDLS and CDR2 YYNGEE. There are 16 residues in the CDR3. V dropped 4 bases and J dropped 7 bases, with 20 bases sitting between them. The CDR3, as DNA: TGTGCCAGCAGCCCCCGGGACGCCGGGGGGGGTGAAAAACTGTTTTTT. Protein: CASSPRDAGGGEKLFF.

Ten or more counts support this clonotype. The V gene is TRBV27, the J gene TRBJ2-5; no clear D gene. This CDR3 has 11 residues. Trimming stripped 4 bases from V and 0 bases from J, with 0 bases between. From germline, CDR1 is MNHEY and CDR2 SMNVEV (reference sequence). CDR3 in DNA: TGTGCCAGCAGTTACCAAGAGACCCAGTACTTC. It codes for CASSYQETQYF.

This clonotype was counted ten times or more. The genes are TRBV5-8 and TRBJ2-4; D remains unclear. This CDR3 is 8 amino acids long. The V end was cut by 2 bases, the J end by 15 bases, with 3 bases between. Looked up from germline, CDR1 is SGHTS and CDR2 is YDEGEE. The CDR3 coding sequence is TGTGCCAGCAGCTTAGCGTACTTC. Protein product: CASSLAYF.

Many counts were recorded for this clonotype. The J gene is TRBJ2-7, the V gene TRBV12-3 or TRBV12-4; the D is unclear. Deletions cut 3 bases from V and 0 bases from J, with 6 bases between. The CDR3 is made up of 13 amino acids. The CDR3 spells CASSFQNSYEQYF. The CDR3 nucleotides read TGTGCCAGCAGTTTCCAGAACTCCTACGAGCAGTACTTC.

This clonotype was found many times. The rearrangement uses TRBV28 and TRBJ1-5; tentatively, D is TRBD1 (6 bases). The CDR3 covers 15 residues. Trimming took 5 bases from V and 0 from J, leaving 11 bases between them. Germline V gives CDR1 MDHEN, CDR2 SYDVKM. This CDR3 is CASSKPRGSNQPQHF. CDR3 DNA: TGTGCCAGCAGTAAACCCAGGGGTAGCAATCAGCCCCAGCATTTT.

This clonotype came up many times. The rearrangement uses TRBV5-1 and TRBJ2-5; 13 nucleotides align to TRBD2. Per germline, CDR1 SGHRS and CDR2 YFSETQ. CDR3 length: 16 residues. V trimming: 3 bases; J trimming: 2 bases; junction bases outside the gene matches: 4. Written as DNA, the CDR3 is TGCGCCAGCAGCTACGGGACTAGCGGGGCTCAAGAGACCCAGTACTTC. Protein: CASSYGTSGAQETQYF.

In this sample, this clonotype turned up many times. Here the CDR3 DNA reads TGCAGTGCTAAGAGAGGGACAGAGATAACTACCGGGGAGCTGTTTTTT. This translates into CSAKRGTEITTGELFF. The chain couples TRBV20-1 to TRBJ2-2, with TRBD1 matching 7 bases. The ends lost 4 bases at V and 5 bases at J; junction bases unmatched: 13. The CDR3 extends over 16 amino acids. Germline lookup yields CDR1 DFQATT and CDR2 SNEGSKA (reference sequence).

In this sample, this clonotype turned up many times. This chain connects TRBV7-9 to TRBJ1-3, with 7 bases matching TRBD1. Germline V gene sequence: CDR1 SEHNR, CDR2 FQNEAQ (reference sequence). Losses at the gene ends were 5 bases for V and 2 bases for J; bases not matched to a gene: 6. This CDR3 is 15 amino acids long. The CDR3 sequence is CASSHWDSPGNTIYF. CDR3 DNA sequence: TGTGCCAGCAGCCACTGGGACAGTCCTGGAAACACCATATATTTT.

This clonotype was seen repeatedly, ten times or more. This sequence joins TRBV2 and TRBJ1-1; 9 nucleotides agree with TRBD1. Germline V gene data show CDR1 as SNHLY and CDR2 as FYNNEI. There are 17 residues in the CDR3. V lost 4 bases, J lost 0 bases, and 9 bases stayed unmatched. The CDR3: CASSGDREGEMNTEAFF. The CDR3, as DNA: TGTGCCAGCAGTGGGGACAGGGAGGGGGAAATGAACACTGAAGCTTTCTTT.

This clonotype was seen repeatedly, ten times or more. The chain carries TRBV10-3 and TRBJ2-3, with D uncertain. The germline V gene encodes CDR1 ENHRY and CDR2 SYGVKD. This CDR3 has 15 residues. Trimming removed 3 bases from V and 0 bases from J, with 10 bases in between. Here the CDR3 DNA reads TGTGCCATCAGTGAAAGGCTGGGGAGCACAGATACGCAGTATTTT. Translating it yields CAISERLGSTDTQYF.

This clonotype was detected many times. The V gene is TRBV6-5, the J gene TRBJ2-7; 7 bases are a match to TRBD1. This CDR3 has 15 amino acids. Germline-derived CDR1 and CDR2 are MNHEY and SVGAGI. Trimming took 5 bases from V and 0 from J; bases not matched to a gene: 7. The CDR3 sequence: CASSRQGPSSYEQYF. The CDR3 DNA reads TGTGCCAGCAGTCGACAGGGTCCAAGCTCCTACGAGCAGTACTTC.

This clonotype was observed a handful of times. The J gene is TRBJ2-7, the V gene TRBV29-1, with 7 bases matching TRBD1. The CDR3 has 15 amino acids. Germline CDR1 reads SQVTM; CDR2 reads ANQGSEA. Germline trimming cut 4 bases from V and 0 bases from J; bases unmatched to any gene: 9. The CDR3 protein is CSVGTGTVISYEQYF. In DNA, the CDR3 is TGCAGCGTTGGAACCGGGACAGTGATCTCCTACGAGCAGTACTTC.

This clonotype was seen many times. V usage is TRBV20-1 and J usage is TRBJ2-3; 10 nucleotides match TRBD1. Trimming cost V 1 base and J 0 bases; bases outside gene matches: 1. The length of the CDR3 is 15 residues. CDR1 is DFQATT and CDR2 is SNEGSKA in the germline V gene (reference sequence). The CDR3 DNA sequence: TGCAGTGCTAGAGGGACAGGGGGTAGCACAGATACGCAGTATTTT. Translated: CSARGTGGSTDTQYF.

This clonotype was found many times. The chain recombines TRBV7-6 with TRBJ2-2, with 12 positions matching TRBD1. Germline values: CDR1 SGHVS, CDR2 FNYEAQ. CDR3 length: 19 amino acids. The V and J ends lost 2 bases and 0 bases, in that order; junction bases with no gene match: 7. The chain's CDR3 is CASSLRGTGGYTNTGELFF. The CDR3 nucleotides read TGTGCCAGCAGCTTAAGGGGGACAGGGGGCTACACGAACACCGGGGAGCTGTTTTTT.

This clonotype was seen at least ten times. The chain carries TRBV7-2 and TRBJ2-6; perhaps TRBD2 as D (5 bases). Germline CDR1 is SGHTA and CDR2 is FQGNSA. This CDR3 contains 15 residues. V lost 5 bases, J lost 2 bases, and 10 bases lay in between. The CDR3 nucleotides are TGTGCCAGCAGCCAGCGGACGGCTGGGGCCAACGTCCTGACTTTC. Amino acid sequence: CASSQRTAGANVLTF.

This clonotype occurred many times. The J gene is TRBJ2-5, the V gene TRBV9, with TRBD2 as a possible D gene (6 bases). V was pared by 3 bases and J by 2 bases, with 11 bases between. The germline V gene encodes CDR1 SGDLS and CDR2 YYNGEE. There are 14 residues in the CDR3. The CDR3 DNA reads as TGTGCCAGCAGCGGCCTAGCGTCTCAAGAGACCCAGTACTTC. This sequence encodes CASSGLASQETQYF.

This clonotype was seen ten or more times. DNA of the CDR3: TGTGCCAGCAGCGACAGGGGGCTGGAAAACATTCAGTACTTC. It is translated as CASSDRGLENIQYF. V is TRBV25-1 and J is TRBJ2-4, with 10 bases matching TRBD1. V was pared by 6 bases and J by 5 bases, with 4 bases of the junction left unmatched. The CDR3 covers 14 residues. Per germline, CDR1 MGHDK and CDR2 SYGVNS. Using reference TRBV25-1 and TRBJ2-4 for the parts outside the CDR3, the full variable domain is EADIYQTPRYLVIGTGKKITLECSQTMGHDKMYWYQQDPGMELHLIHYSYGVNSTEKGDLSSESTVSRIRTEHFPLTLESARPSHTSQYLCASSDRGLENIQYFGAGTRLSVL.

This clonotype was counted at least ten times. The chain recombines TRBV7-2 with TRBJ2-3; no firm D call. From germline, CDR1 is SGHTA and CDR2 FQGNSA. Trimming took 5 bases from V and 2 from J, leaving 20 bases between them. The CDR3 loop spans 17 amino acids. CDR3 sequence (DNA): TGTGCCAGCAGCCCAAGCCCGGATGGGGTCCCCACAGATACGCAGTATTTT. Translation gives CASSPSPDGVPTDTQYF.

This clonotype was recorded many times. This chain connects TRBV2 to TRBJ2-5; TRBD2 aligns across 13 bases. This CDR3 comprises 17 residues. Losses at the gene ends were 6 bases for V and 5 bases for J; bases not matched to a gene: 12. Germline assignment: CDR1 SNHLY and CDR2 FYNNEI. CDR3 sequence: CASRLGGLAGVGETQYF. CDR3 bases: TGTGCCAGCAGGTTGGGAGGACTAGCGGGAGTTGGGGAGACCCAGTACTTC.

This clonotype was detected many times. V is TRBV11-2 and J is TRBJ2-3, with 7 bases that match TRBD2. The germline gives CDR1 SGHAT, CDR2 FQNNGV. The V gene end was trimmed by 2 bases and the J gene end by 1 base; junction bases not matched to a gene: 12. The CDR3 length is 18 residues. Here the CDR3 reads CASSLLSASAGGTDTQYF. DNA of the CDR3: TGTGCCAGCAGCTTACTCTCCGCTTCGGCGGGAGGCACAGATACGCAGTATTTT.

The sample holds many counts of this clonotype. This chain connects TRBV18 to TRBJ2-7, with 10 bases aligning to TRBD1. After removal of 0 bases from V and 4 bases from J, the junction contained 6 bases not matched to a gene. The CDR3 is 16 residues long. Germline-derived CDR1 and CDR2 are KGHSH and LQKENI. The CDR3, as DNA: TGTGCCAGCTCACCACCGGGACAGGGGATAGGATACGAGCAGTACTTC. Its protein product is CASSPPGQGIGYEQYF.

This clonotype occurred many times. The chain has TRBV5-1 and TRBJ2-1; 9 bases line up with TRBD1. Germline trimming cut 4 bases from V and 7 bases from J; bases unmatched to any gene: 9. Germline CDR1 is SGHRS and CDR2 is YFSETQ. This CDR3 region has 15 residues. CDR3 sequence: CASSRDRVRRNEQFF. The CDR3 nucleotides are TGCGCCAGCAGCCGGGACAGGGTCCGGAGAAATGAGCAGTTCTTC.

This clonotype has a count of ten or more. The rearrangement joins TRBV5-1 to TRBJ2-3, with 7 bases lining up with TRBD1. Trimming at V came to 3 bases and at J to 2 bases, leaving 9 bases not matched to a gene. The germline V gene encodes CDR1 SGHRS and CDR2 YFSETQ. CDR3 length: 16 residues. This CDR3 reads CASSSGTARHTDTQYF. CDR3 nucleotides: TGCGCCAGCAGCTCCGGGACAGCTAGACACACAGATACGCAGTATTTT.

Ten or more counts support this clonotype. The chain couples TRBV7-9 to TRBJ1-2, with D hard to call. Germline V lookup: CDR1 SEHNR, CDR2 FQNEAQ (reference sequence). The germline V and J ends were trimmed by 2 bases and 8 bases, with 18 bases remaining between them. CDR3 size: 15 residues. CDR3 bases: TGTGCCAGCAGCTTACTCGGACGGAGTATGCGGGGCTACACCTTC. It codes for CASSLLGRSMRGYTF.